These 4 T cell receptor beta chains came from one sample sequenced in a study of blood T cells in healthy people across ages. Alongside a J-beta primer mix, a sample-barcoded 5' primer served in a second PCR lasting about 7 to 12 cycles. MiXCR, run by TCRdb on the 5' RACE reads, gives a single entry per CDR3 protein. Of about 700,000 distinct CDR3 sequences listed, roughly 30% were seen once; the top ten hold about 16%. The specimen was blood. The origin of the receptors is a woman over 75 in good health.

The chain links TRBV7-9 to TRBJ1-2; D remains ambiguous. The V end lost 1 base, the J end lost 6 bases, and 6 bases lay between the germline ends. CDR3 length: 12 residues. Germline CDR1 and CDR2: SEHNR and FQNEAQ (reference sequence). CDR3 protein: CASSLGSNGYTF. The CDR3 bases are TGTGCCAGCAGCTTAGGCAGCAATGGCTACACCTTC.

This clonotype came up many times. The chain recombines TRBV6-1 with TRBJ2-4; 8 bases map to TRBD2. J was trimmed by 6 bases and V by 0 bases; bases with no gene match: 7. CDR1 is MNHNS, CDR2 SASEGT, per germline. The CDR3 is made up of 16 amino acids. The CDR3 loop is CASSEAAGGPLNIQYF. The CDR3 DNA reads TGTGCCAGCAGTGAAGCTGCGGGGGGCCCATTAAACATTCAGTACTTC.

In this sample, this clonotype turned up many times. The V call is TRBV18, the J call TRBJ2-5; D is unclear. This CDR3 region has 17 residues. With 4 bases removed from V and 5 bases from J, the gap between germline ends came to 23 bases. Looked up from germline, CDR1 is KGHSH and CDR2 is LQKENI. The CDR3 coding sequence is TGTGCCAGCTCACTTCGGACCCCCTCCCCCTTGGCGGAGACCCAGTACTTC. Translation gives CASSLRTPSPLAETQYF.

This clonotype showed up just a few times. The germline gene is not matched at one end of the junction; a read error may be the cause. The chain has TRBV12-3 or TRBV12-4 and TRBJ2-3; no firm D call. This CDR3 has 13 residues. The CDR3 region has the DNA TGTGCCAGCAGTTTACTTAGCACAGATGCGCAGTATTTT. Amino acids: CASSLLSTDAQYF.